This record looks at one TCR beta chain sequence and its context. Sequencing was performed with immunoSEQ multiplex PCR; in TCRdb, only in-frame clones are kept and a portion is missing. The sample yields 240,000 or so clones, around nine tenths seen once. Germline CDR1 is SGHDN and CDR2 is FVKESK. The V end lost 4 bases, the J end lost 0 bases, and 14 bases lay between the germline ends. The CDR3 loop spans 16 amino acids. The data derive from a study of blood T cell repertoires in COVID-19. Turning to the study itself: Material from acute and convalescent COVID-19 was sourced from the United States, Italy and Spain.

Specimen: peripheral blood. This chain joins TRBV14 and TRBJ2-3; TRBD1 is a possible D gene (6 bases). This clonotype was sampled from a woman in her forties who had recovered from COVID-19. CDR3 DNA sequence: TGTGCCAGCAGCCCGACAGGACAGCCAAGCACAGATACGCAGTATTTT. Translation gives CASSPTGQPSTDTQYF. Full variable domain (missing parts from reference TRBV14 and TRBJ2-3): EAGVTQFPSHSVIEKGQTVTLRCDPISGHDNLYWYRRVMGKEIKFLLHFVKESKQDESGMPNNRFLAERTGGTYSTLKVQPAELEDSGVYFCASSPTGQPSTDTQYFGPGTRLTVL.